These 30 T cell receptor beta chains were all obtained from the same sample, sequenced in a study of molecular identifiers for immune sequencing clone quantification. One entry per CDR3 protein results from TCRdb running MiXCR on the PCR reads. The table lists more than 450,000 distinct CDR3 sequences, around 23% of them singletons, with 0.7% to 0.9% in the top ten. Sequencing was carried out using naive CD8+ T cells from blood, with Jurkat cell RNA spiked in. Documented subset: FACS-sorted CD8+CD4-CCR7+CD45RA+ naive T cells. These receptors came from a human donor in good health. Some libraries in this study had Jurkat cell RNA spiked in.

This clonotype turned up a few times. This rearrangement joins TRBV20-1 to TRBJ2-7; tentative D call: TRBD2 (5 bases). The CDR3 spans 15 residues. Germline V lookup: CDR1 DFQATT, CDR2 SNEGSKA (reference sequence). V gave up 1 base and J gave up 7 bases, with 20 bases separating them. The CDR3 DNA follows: TGCAGTGCTAGAGTAGATCGTCTAGCCCCTCAGGAGCAGTACTTC. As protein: CSARVDRLAPQEQYF.

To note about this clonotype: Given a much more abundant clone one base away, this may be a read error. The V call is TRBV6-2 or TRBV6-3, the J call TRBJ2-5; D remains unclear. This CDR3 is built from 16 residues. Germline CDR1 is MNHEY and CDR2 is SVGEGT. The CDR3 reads CDSSYDLLRGQETQYF. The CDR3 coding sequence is TGTGACAGCAGTTACGATCTACTTCGCGGCCAAGAGACCCAGTACTTC.

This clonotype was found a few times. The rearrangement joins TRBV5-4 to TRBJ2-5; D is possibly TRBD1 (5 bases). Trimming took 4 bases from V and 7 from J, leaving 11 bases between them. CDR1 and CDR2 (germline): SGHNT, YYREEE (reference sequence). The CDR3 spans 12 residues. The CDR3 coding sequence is TGTGCCAGCAGCCCCCCCACAGGGACCCAGTACTTC. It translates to CASSPPTGTQYF.

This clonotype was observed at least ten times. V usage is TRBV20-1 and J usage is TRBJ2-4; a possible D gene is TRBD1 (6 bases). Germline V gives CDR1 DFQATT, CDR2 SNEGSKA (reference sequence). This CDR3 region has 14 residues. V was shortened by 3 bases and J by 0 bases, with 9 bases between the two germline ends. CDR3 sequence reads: CSARTGLAKNIQYF. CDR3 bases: TGCAGTGCTAGGACAGGACTAGCCAAAAACATTCAGTACTTC.

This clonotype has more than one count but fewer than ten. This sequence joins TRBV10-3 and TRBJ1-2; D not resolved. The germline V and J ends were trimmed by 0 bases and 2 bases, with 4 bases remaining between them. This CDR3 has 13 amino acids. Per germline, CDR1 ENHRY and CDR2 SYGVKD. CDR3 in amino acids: CAISESGNYGYTF. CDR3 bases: TGTGCCATCAGTGAGTCCGGAAACTATGGCTACACCTTC.

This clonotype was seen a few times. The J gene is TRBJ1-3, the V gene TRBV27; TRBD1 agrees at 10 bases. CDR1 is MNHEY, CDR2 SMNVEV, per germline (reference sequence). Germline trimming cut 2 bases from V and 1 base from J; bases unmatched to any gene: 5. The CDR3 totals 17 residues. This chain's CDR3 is CASSLTDRGPSGNTIYF. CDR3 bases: TGTGCCAGCAGTTTAACTGACAGGGGGCCATCTGGAAACACCATATATTTT.

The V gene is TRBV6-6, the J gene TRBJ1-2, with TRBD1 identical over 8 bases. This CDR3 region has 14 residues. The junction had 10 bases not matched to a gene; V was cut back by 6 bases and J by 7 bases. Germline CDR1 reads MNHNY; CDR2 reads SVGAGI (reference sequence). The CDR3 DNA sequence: TGTGCCAGCAGCCAGACGACAGGGGAAGTTGGCTACACCTTC. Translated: CASSQTTGEVGYTF.

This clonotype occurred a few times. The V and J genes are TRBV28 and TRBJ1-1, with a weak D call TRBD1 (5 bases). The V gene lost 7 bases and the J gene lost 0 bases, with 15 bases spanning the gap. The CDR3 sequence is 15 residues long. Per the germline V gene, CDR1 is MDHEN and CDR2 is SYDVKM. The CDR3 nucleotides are TGTGCCAGCAACCTCTGGGACTCCATGAACACTGAAGCTTTCTTT. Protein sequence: CASNLWDSMNTEAFF.

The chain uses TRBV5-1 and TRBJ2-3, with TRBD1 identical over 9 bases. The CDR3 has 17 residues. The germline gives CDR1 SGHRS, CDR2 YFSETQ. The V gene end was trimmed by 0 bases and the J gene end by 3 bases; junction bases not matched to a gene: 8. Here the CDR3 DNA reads TGCGCCAGCAGCTTGGGGCCCCGGACAGGGGCTACAGATACGCAGTATTTT. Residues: CASSLGPRTGATDTQYF.

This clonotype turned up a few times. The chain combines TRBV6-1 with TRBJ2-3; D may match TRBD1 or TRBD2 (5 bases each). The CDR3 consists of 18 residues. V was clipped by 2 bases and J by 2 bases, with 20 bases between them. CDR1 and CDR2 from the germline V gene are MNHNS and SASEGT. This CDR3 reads CASSEPFEWGSPTDTQYF. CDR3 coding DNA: TGTGCCAGCAGTGAACCTTTCGAGTGGGGGTCCCCCACAGATACGCAGTATTTT.

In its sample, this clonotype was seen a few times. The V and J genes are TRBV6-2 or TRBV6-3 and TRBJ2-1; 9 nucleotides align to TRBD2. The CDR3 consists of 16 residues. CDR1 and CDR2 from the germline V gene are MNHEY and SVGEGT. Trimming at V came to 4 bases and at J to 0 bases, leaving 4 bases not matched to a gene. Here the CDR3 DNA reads TGTGCCAGCAGTTCCCTTAGCGGGAGCTCCTACAATGAGCAGTTCTTC. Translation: CASSSLSGSSYNEQFF.

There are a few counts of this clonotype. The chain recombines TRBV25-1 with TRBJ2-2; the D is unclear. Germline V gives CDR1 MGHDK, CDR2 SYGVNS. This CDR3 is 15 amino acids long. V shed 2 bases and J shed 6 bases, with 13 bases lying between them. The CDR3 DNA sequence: TGTGCCAGCAGTGAAATTAGGGAATCTGCCGGGGAGCTGTTTTTT. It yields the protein CASSEIRESAGELFF. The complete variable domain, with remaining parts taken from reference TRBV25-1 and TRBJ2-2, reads EADIYQTPRYLVIGTGKKITLECSQTMGHDKMYWYQQDPGMELHLIHYSYGVNSTEKGDLSSESTVSRIRTEHFPLTLESARPSHTSQYLCASSEIRESAGELFFGEGSRLTVL.

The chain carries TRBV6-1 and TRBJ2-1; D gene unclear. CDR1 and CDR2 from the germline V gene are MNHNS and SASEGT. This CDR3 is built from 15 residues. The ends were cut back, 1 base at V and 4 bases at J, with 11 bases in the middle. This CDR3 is CASSEESPFYNEQFF. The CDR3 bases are TGTGCCAGCAGTGAAGAATCGCCCTTTTACAATGAGCAGTTCTTC.

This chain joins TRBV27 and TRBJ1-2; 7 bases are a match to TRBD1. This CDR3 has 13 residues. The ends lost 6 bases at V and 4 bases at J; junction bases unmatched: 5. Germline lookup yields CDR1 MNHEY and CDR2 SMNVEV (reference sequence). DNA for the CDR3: TGTGCCAGCAGAGAGGCAGGGGGCTATGGCTACACCTTC. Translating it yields CASREAGGYGYTF.

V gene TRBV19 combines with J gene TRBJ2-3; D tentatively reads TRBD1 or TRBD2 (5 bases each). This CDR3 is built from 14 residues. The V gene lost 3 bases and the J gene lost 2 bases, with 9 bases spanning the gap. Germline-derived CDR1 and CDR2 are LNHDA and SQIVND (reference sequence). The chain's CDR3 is CASSMRGTTDTQYF. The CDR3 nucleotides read TGTGCCAGTAGTATGCGAGGGACCACAGATACGCAGTATTTT.

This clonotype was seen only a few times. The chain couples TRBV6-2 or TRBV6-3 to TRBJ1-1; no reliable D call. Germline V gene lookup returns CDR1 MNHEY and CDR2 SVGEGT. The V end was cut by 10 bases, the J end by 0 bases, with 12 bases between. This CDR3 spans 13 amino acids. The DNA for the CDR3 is TGTGCCATATGTCGGTTCATGAACACTGAAGCTTTCTTT. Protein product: CAICRFMNTEAFF.

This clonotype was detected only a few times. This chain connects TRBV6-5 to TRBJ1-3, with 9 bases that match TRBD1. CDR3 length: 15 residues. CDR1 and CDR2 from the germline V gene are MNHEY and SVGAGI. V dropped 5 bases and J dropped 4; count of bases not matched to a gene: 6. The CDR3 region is CASSAGTGTGNTIYF. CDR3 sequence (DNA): TGTGCCAGCAGTGCCGGGACAGGGACAGGAAACACCATATATTTT.

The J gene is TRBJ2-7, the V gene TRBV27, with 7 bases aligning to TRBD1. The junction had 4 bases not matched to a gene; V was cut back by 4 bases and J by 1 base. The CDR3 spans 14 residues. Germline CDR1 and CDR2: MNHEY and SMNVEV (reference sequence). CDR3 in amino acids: CASSYGTVSYEQYF. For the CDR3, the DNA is TGTGCCAGCAGTTACGGGACAGTTTCCTACGAGCAGTACTTC.

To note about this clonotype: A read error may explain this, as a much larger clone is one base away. The chain's CDR3 is CGVAGSTGQEETQYF. CDR3 in DNA: TGCGGCGTTGCCGGTTCCACAGGGCAGGAAGAGACCCAGTACTTC. This rearrangement joins TRBV29-1 to TRBJ2-5; D might be TRBD1 (6 bases). The CDR3 runs to 15 residues. Per the germline V gene, CDR1 is SQVTM and CDR2 is ANQGSEA.

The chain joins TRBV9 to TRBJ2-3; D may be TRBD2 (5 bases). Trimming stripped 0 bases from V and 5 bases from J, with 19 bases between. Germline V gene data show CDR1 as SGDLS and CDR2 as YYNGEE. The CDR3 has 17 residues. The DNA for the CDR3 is TGTGCCAGCAGCGTAGGGCTGCTGGTGGACTCTCAAGATACGCAGTATTTT. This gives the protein CASSVGLLVDSQDTQYF. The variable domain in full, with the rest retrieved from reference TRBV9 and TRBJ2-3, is DSGVTQTPKHLITATGQRVTLRCSPRSGDLSVYWYQQSLDQGLQFLIQYYNGEERAKGNILERFSAQQFPDLHSELNLSSLELGDSALYFCASSVGLLVDSQDTQYFGPGTRLTVL.

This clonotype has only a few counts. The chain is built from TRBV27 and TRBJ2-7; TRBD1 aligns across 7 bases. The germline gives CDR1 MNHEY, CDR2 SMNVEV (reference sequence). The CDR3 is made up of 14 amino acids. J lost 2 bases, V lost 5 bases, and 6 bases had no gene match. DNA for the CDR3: TGTGCCAGCAGTGTTTCGGGACAGACCTACGAGCAGTACTTC. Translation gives CASSVSGQTYEQYF.

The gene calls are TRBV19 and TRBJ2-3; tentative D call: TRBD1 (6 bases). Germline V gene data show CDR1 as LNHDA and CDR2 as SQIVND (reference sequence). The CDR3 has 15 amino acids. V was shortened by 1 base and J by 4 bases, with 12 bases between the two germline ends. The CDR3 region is CASSIVGAFADTQYF. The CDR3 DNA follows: TGTGCCAGTAGTATAGTGGGGGCGTTCGCAGATACGCAGTATTTT.

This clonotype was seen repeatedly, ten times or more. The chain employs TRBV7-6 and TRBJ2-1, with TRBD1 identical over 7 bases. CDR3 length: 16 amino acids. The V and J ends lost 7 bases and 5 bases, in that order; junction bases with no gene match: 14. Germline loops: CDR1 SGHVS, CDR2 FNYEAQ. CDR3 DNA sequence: TGTGCCAGCACCCGTGAGGCGCAGGGGGTGAACAATGAGCAGTTCTTC. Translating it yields CASTREAQGVNNEQFF.

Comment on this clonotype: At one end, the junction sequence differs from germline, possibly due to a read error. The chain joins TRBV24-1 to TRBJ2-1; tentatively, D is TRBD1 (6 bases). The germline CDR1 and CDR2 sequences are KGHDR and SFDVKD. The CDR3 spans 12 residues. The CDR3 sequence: CATTPGAFEHFF. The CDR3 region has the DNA TGTGCCACCACTCCAGGGGCCTTTGAGCACTTCTTC.

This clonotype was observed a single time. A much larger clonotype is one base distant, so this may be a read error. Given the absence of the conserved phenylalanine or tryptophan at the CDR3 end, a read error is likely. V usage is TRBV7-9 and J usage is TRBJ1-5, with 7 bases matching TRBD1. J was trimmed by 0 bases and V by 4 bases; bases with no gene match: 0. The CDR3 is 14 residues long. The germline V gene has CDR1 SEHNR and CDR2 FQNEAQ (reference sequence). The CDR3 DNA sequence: TGTGCCAGCAGCTCAGGGGGTAGCAATCAGCCCCAGCATTCT. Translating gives CASSSGGSNQPQHS.

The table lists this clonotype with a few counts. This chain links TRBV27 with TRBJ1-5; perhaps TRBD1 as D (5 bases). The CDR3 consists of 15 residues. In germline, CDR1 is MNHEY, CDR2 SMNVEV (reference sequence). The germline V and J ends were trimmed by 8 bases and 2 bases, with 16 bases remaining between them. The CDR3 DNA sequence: TGTGCCAGCTCGGTCGGGGGAACGGGCAATCAGCCCCAGCATTTT. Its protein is CASSVGGTGNQPQHF.

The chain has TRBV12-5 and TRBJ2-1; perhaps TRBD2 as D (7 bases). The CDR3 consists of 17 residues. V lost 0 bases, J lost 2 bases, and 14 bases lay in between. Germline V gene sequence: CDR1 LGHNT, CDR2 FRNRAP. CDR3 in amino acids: CASGLVYRGAAYNEQFF. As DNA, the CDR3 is TGTGCTAGTGGTTTGGTCTACCGGGGGGCCGCCTACAATGAGCAGTTCTTC.

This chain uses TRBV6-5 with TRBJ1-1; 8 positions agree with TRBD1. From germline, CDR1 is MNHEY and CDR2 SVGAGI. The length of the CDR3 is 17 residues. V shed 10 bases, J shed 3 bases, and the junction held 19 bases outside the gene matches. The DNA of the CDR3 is TGTGCCATCAGCCAGACAGGGGATTACCGGGGCGACACTGAAGCTTTCTTT. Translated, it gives CAISQTGDYRGDTEAFF.

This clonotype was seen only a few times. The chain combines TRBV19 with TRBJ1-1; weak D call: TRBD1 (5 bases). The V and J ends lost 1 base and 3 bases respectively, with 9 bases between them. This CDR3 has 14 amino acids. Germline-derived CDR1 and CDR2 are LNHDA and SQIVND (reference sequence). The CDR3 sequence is CASSIGGGDTEAFF. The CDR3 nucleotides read TGTGCCAGTAGTATAGGTGGAGGGGACACTGAAGCTTTCTTT.

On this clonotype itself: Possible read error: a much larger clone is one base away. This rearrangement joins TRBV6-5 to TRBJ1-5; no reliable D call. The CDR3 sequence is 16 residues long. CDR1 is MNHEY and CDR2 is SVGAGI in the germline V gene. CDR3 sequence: CASTHNLRYRNQPRHF. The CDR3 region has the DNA TGTGCCAGCACCCATAATTTGAGGTACCGAAATCAGCCCCGGCATTTT.